The 26 T cell receptor beta chains listed next were all sequenced from one sample in a study of T cell responses to AZD1222 COVID-19 vaccine. Generated by immunoSEQ multiplex PCR, the TCRdb table keeps only in-frame clones and is missing some. The table has some 150,000 clones, about nine tenths seen once. The material was peripheral blood, obtained on day 0 of AZD1222 vaccination. The receptors come from an adult in good health.

V usage is TRBV6-4 and J usage is TRBJ2-1; D uncertain. The CDR3 covers 13 residues. Trimming stripped 3 bases from V and 1 base from J, with 4 bases between. From germline, CDR1 is MRHNA and CDR2 SNTAGT. The DNA for the CDR3 is TGTGCCAGCAGTGAGCGATCCTACAATGAGCAGTTCTTC. It translates to CASSERSYNEQFF.

The J gene is TRBJ2-1, the V gene TRBV2, with TRBD2 matching 8 bases. V lost 3 bases, J lost 4 bases, and 11 bases stayed unmatched. CDR3 size: 17 residues. CDR1 is SNHLY, CDR2 FYNNEI, per germline. CDR3 residues: CASSDLALGGGYNEQFF. CDR3 in DNA: TGTGCCAGCAGTGACTTAGCCTTGGGCGGGGGGTACAATGAGCAGTTCTTC.

CDR3 sequence (DNA): TGTGCCACCAGCAGGATTCGTGGGGGCGTCACAGATACGCAGTATTTT. Translation: CATSRIRGGVTDTQYF. This chain connects TRBV15 to TRBJ2-3; tentatively, D is TRBD1 (6 bases). CDR1 and CDR2 from the germline V gene are LNHNV and YYDKDF (reference sequence). CDR3 length equals 16 residues. Trimming took 3 bases from V and 2 from J, leaving 15 bases between them.

This rearrangement joins TRBV5-1 to TRBJ1-2; the match to TRBD1 covers 7 bases. V dropped 4 bases and J dropped 3; count of bases not matched to a gene: 15. The germline gives CDR1 SGHRS, CDR2 YFSETQ. This CDR3 has 17 residues. The CDR3 sequence is CASSPGGNRGPHYGYTF. The CDR3 nucleotides are TGCGCCAGCAGCCCCGGCGGCAACAGGGGTCCCCACTATGGCTACACCTTC.

The J gene is TRBJ2-3, the V gene TRBV5-6, with D possibly being TRBD1 (5 bases). The CDR3 totals 15 residues. V was clipped by 5 bases and J by 4 bases, with 17 bases between them. Germline CDR1 reads SGHDT; CDR2 reads YYEEEE. The CDR3, as DNA: TGTGCCAGCAGGCCCCTGGGGCCCGTGGCAGATACGCAGTATTTT. Residues: CASRPLGPVADTQYF.

The CDR3 here is CASTDYSSGRRNSPLHF. The CDR3 DNA reads TGTGCCAGCACCGATTATTCTTCGGGACGACGCAATTCACCCCTCCACTTT. The V and J genes are TRBV7-8 and TRBJ1-6; D is perhaps TRBD1 (5 bases). Trimming took 7 bases from V and 7 from J, leaving 23 bases between them. The CDR3 has 17 amino acids. Per germline, CDR1 SGHVS and CDR2 FQNEAQ.

The V gene is TRBV7-2, the J gene TRBJ2-3; TRBD2 agrees at 12 bases. The V gene's germline CDR1 is SGHTA and CDR2 FQGNSA. V was clipped by 7 bases and J by 3 bases; unmatched bases: 14. The CDR3 spans 18 residues. CDR3 loop: CASTPQGTSGGRTDTQYF. The CDR3 DNA sequence: TGTGCCAGCACCCCTCAAGGAACTAGCGGGGGGAGGACAGATACGCAGTATTTT.

V usage is TRBV4-2 and J usage is TRBJ2-3, with unresolved D. The CDR3 length is 17 residues. Germline CDR1 LGHNA, CDR2 YNFKEQ. The V and J ends lost 0 bases and 2 bases respectively, with 15 bases between them. The CDR3 loop reads CASSQDLSKVNTDTQYF. CDR3 in DNA: TGTGCCAGCAGCCAAGATCTAAGTAAGGTTAACACAGATACGCAGTATTTT.

The table lists this clone with a few counts. The chain employs TRBV5-1 and TRBJ1-3; tentative D call: TRBD1 (5 bases). V was clipped by 3 bases and J by 0 bases, with 13 bases between them. The germline CDR1 and CDR2 sequences are SGHRS and YFSETQ. The CDR3 has 16 amino acids. The CDR3 region is CASSSAPTVSGNTIYF. The CDR3, as DNA: TGCGCCAGCAGCTCGGCCCCGACAGTCTCTGGAAACACCATATATTTT.

CDR3 residues: CASSPVTDTQYF. The CDR3 nucleotides read TGTGCCAGCAGCCCTGTAACAGATACGCAGTATTTT. The rearrangement uses TRBV7-2 and TRBJ2-3, with no clear D. Germline CDR1 SGHTA, CDR2 FQGNSA. Trimming removed 5 bases at V and 3 bases at J, with 6 bases between. CDR3 length equals 12 residues.

V and J are TRBV27 and TRBJ2-3; TRBD2 agrees at 8 bases. V lost 5 bases and J lost 4; bases outside the gene matches: 14. Looked up from germline, CDR1 is MNHEY and CDR2 is SMNVEV (reference sequence). CDR3 length: 17 residues. The CDR3 region has the DNA TGTGCCAGCAGTCCTCGACCACTAGCGGTCTTCGCAGATACGCAGTATTTT. Encoded protein: CASSPRPLAVFADTQYF.

This chain links TRBV5-3 with TRBJ2-6, with TRBD1 identical over 8 bases. TRBV5-3 belongs to the ORF category, with a function that is uncertain. The J segment lost 0 bases and the V segment lost 3 bases, leaving 5 bases of the junction unmatched. The CDR3 runs to 17 residues. The CDR3 DNA is TGTGCCAGAAGCTCTCAGGGGGCGCCCTCTGGGGCCAACGTCCTGACTTTC. It specifies CARSSQGAPSGANVLTF.

This sequence joins TRBV6-1 and TRBJ1-2; D unresolved. This CDR3 region has 16 residues. CDR1 is MNHNS, CDR2 SASEGT, per germline. V gave up 3 bases and J gave up 7 bases, with 21 bases separating them. The CDR3 nucleotides are TGTGCCAGCAGTGAGATCCGGGAAGGATTTTTGGGTGGCTACACCTTC. Its protein is CASSEIREGFLGGYTF.

The CDR3 is CASSLVESGRETQYF. Here the CDR3 DNA reads TGTGCCAGCAGCTTAGTTGAATCAGGGAGAGAGACCCAGTACTTC. The chain joins TRBV7-6 to TRBJ2-5; D tentatively fits TRBD1 or TRBD2 (5 bases each). The CDR3 runs to 15 residues. Germline lookup yields CDR1 SGHVS and CDR2 FNYEAQ. The V end lost 1 base, the J end lost 4 bases, and 13 bases lay between the germline ends.

The chain uses TRBV27 and TRBJ2-3, with 14 nucleotides matching TRBD2. The CDR3 has 15 amino acids. The trim removed 5 bases at V and 12 bases at J, leaving 10 bases unmatched. In germline, CDR1 is MNHEY, CDR2 SMNVEV (reference sequence). The CDR3: CASSRLAGGPAAQYF. DNA for the CDR3: TGTGCCAGCAGTAGACTAGCGGGGGGGCCCGCGGCACAGTATTTT.

The J gene is TRBJ2-3, the V gene TRBV3-1 (or the pseudogene TRBV3-2); D tentatively fits TRBD1 or TRBD2 (5 bases each). The CDR3 has 13 amino acids. V gave up 4 bases and J gave up 15 bases, with 20 bases separating them. CDR1 LGHDT and CDR2 YNNKEL come from the germline V gene (reference sequence). This CDR3 is CASSPIGNAGGYF. In DNA, the CDR3 is TGTGCCAGCAGCCCCATAGGCAACGCTGGGGGATATTTT.

The chain uses TRBV12-3 or TRBV12-4 and TRBJ1-1; no definite D call. Trimming left V 5 bases short and J 3 bases short, with 4 bases between. The length of the CDR3 is 11 residues. The CDR3 region is CASSPYTEAFF. CDR3 in DNA: TGTGCCAGCAGTCCGTACACTGAAGCTTTCTTT.

The chain combines TRBV6-4 with TRBJ2-3; D tentatively fits TRBD1 or TRBD2 (5 bases each). V gave up 5 bases and J gave up 4 bases, with 16 bases separating them. CDR1 MRHNA and CDR2 SNTAGT come from the germline V gene. This CDR3 region has 15 residues. CDR3 nucleotide sequence: TGTGCCAGCAGTCCCTCAAGGACGGGGCCAGATACGCAGTATTTT. Protein: CASSPSRTGPDTQYF.

The rearrangement links TRBV11-3 to TRBJ2-7; D ambiguous. CDR3 size: 13 residues. Trimming removed 3 bases at V and 1 base at J, with 7 bases between. Germline V lookup: CDR1 SGHNT, CDR2 YENEEA. DNA for the CDR3: TGTGCCAGCAGCTTGGCAGGTTCCTACGAGCAGTACTTC. This gives the protein CASSLAGSYEQYF. Using reference TRBV11-3 and TRBJ2-7 for the parts outside the CDR3, the full variable domain is EAGVVQSPRYKIIEKKQPVAFWCNPISGHNTLYWYLQNLGQGPELLIRYENEEAVDDSQLPKDRFSAERLKGVDSTLKIQPAELGDSAVYLCASSLAGSYEQYFGPGTRLTVT.

The V and J genes are TRBV4-1 and TRBJ2-5; TRBD2 might be the D (6 bases). V was clipped by 4 bases and J by 2 bases, with 11 bases between them. This CDR3 comprises 14 residues. CDR1 and CDR2 (germline): MGHRA, YSYEKL. The CDR3 spells CASSLGLLQETQYF. The CDR3 nucleotides are TGCGCCAGCAGCCTGGGACTCCTACAAGAGACCCAGTACTTC.

The chain is built from TRBV7-6 and TRBJ2-2, with D hard to call. Trimming stripped 2 bases from V and 7 bases from J, with 23 bases between. Germline loops: CDR1 SGHVS, CDR2 FNYEAQ. The CDR3 has 18 amino acids. Here the CDR3 DNA reads TGTGCCAGCAGCTTACTCGAAAAAGGGATAAGCAGAAGCGGGGAGCTGTTTTTT. Amino acids: CASSLLEKGISRSGELFF.

V is TRBV7-2 and J is TRBJ1-1, with TRBD1 as a possible D gene (6 bases). This CDR3 has 12 residues. Germline V gene lookup returns CDR1 SGHTA and CDR2 FQGNSA. V dropped 5 bases and J dropped 7 bases, with 11 bases sitting between them. In nucleotides, the CDR3 is TGTGCCAGCAGCGTCAGGACAGTTGAAGCTTTCTTT. This sequence encodes CASSVRTVEAFF.

This sequence joins TRBV19 and TRBJ1-4; 7 bases agree with TRBD1. The germline V gene encodes CDR1 LNHDA and CDR2 SQIVND (reference sequence). The CDR3 contains 15 residues. Unmatched junction bases numbered 17, after V lost 7 bases and J lost 12 bases. CDR3 in amino acids: CASTRDSTGSMELFF. CDR3 DNA: TGTGCCAGTACTCGGGACAGTACCGGTAGCATGGAACTGTTTTTT.

The chain employs TRBV19 and TRBJ1-6; D might be TRBD1 (5 bases). V lost 1 base, J lost 12 bases, and 10 bases lay in between. From germline, CDR1 is LNHDA and CDR2 SQIVND (reference sequence). There are 13 residues in the CDR3. CDR3 sequence (DNA): TGTGCCAGTAGTATAGTAACAGGCGGACCCCTCCACTTT. Translating it yields CASSIVTGGPLHF.

The V and J genes are TRBV4-1 and TRBJ1-2; D is perhaps TRBD1 (6 bases). The V and J ends lost 2 bases and 0 bases respectively, with 10 bases between them. The CDR3 is 15 amino acids. Per germline, CDR1 MGHRA and CDR2 YSYEKL. CDR3 DNA sequence: TGCGCCAGCAGCCAAAGGGACACCACTAACTATGGCTACACCTTC. Translation gives CASSQRDTTNYGYTF.

The V call is TRBV12-3 or TRBV12-4, the J call TRBJ2-7, with no clear D. V was trimmed by 1 base and J by 9 bases, leaving 13 bases between them. This CDR3 comprises 13 residues. The CDR3 nucleotides are TGTGCCAGCAGTTTAGAGAATGGGGTTGCGCAGTACTTC. Protein product: CASSLENGVAQYF.